Listed below are T cell receptor beta chains from one sample, sequenced in a study of cytomegalovirus exposure and HLA in healthy donors. Repertoires were generated with immunoSEQ multiplex PCR, while TCRdb's copy carries only in-frame clones and drops some. Of roughly 230,000 clones in the sample, around 91% are singletons; the top ten hold 3.1%. The sample taken for sequencing was PBMCs. These receptors were taken from a woman under 40 in good health and CMV-seronegative. Each CDR3 is given with its conserved first and last residue. Fields, in order: CDR3 protein, CDR3 DNA, CDR3 length, V gene, clone size, J gene, D gene. A D gene is named only where the DNA matches it firmly. Rows may omit the clone size; those that give it use once, few, many or a size class.

CDR3aa: CASIGGSSYNEQFF
CDR3nt: TGTGCCAGTATCGGGGGGAGCTCCTACAATGAGCAGTTCTTC
len: 14
v_gene: TRBV19
abundance: -
j_gene: TRBJ2-1
d_gene: TRBD2

CDR3aa: CAISDSRAGVYEQYF
CDR3nt: TGTGCCATCAGTGATTCCAGGGCGGGGGTCTACGAGCAGTACTTC
len: 15
v_gene: TRBV10-3
abundance: -
j_gene: TRBJ2-7
d_gene: TRBD2

CDR3aa: CASNQLAGGNNEQFF
CDR3nt: TGTGCCAGCAACCAACTAGCGGGAGGGAACAATGAGCAGTTCTTC
len: 15
v_gene: TRBV9
abundance: -
j_gene: TRBJ2-1
d_gene: TRBD2

CDR3aa: CASSPGTGGYGEAFF
CDR3nt: TGTGCCAGCAGTCCCGGGACAGGGGGCTACGGTGAAGCTTTCTTT
len: 15
v_gene: TRBV28
abundance: -
j_gene: TRBJ1-1
d_gene: TRBD1

CDR3aa: CASSLDLTSNQPQHF
CDR3nt: TGTGCCAGCAGCTTAGATCTGACTAGCAATCAGCCCCAGCATTTT
len: 15
v_gene: TRBV11-2
abundance: few
j_gene: TRBJ1-5
d_gene: -

CDR3aa: CASTSGNQPQHF
CDR3nt: TGTGCCAGCACGAGTGGCAATCAGCCCCAGCATTTT
len: 12
v_gene: TRBV28
abundance: -
j_gene: TRBJ1-5
d_gene: -

CDR3aa: CASSELNRGIQETQYF
CDR3nt: TGTGCCAGCAGTGAACTTAACAGGGGTATTCAAGAGACCCAGTACTTC
len: 16
v_gene: TRBV6-1
abundance: once
j_gene: TRBJ2-5
d_gene: TRBD1

CDR3aa: CASSSGVGGSYNEQFF
CDR3nt: TGCGCCAGCAGCTCCGGCGTAGGGGGCTCCTACAATGAGCAGTTCTTC
len: 16
v_gene: TRBV4-3
abundance: once
j_gene: TRBJ2-1
d_gene: -

CDR3aa: CASSTGRRETQYF
CDR3nt: TGTGCCAGCAGCACAGGACGGCGGGAGACCCAGTACTTC
len: 13
v_gene: TRBV7-9
abundance: -
j_gene: TRBJ2-5
d_gene: -

CDR3aa: CASSQEDKGGDQPQHF
CDR3nt: TGCGCCAGCAGCCAAGAGGACAAGGGGGGGGATCAGCCCCAGCATTTT
len: 16
v_gene: TRBV4-1
abundance: -
j_gene: TRBJ1-5
d_gene: -

CDR3aa: CASSSQSLPTSGSTDTQYF
CDR3nt: TGTGCCAGCAGCTCACAATCACTCCCCACTAGCGGGAGCACAGATACGCAGTATTTT
len: 19
v_gene: TRBV13
abundance: -
j_gene: TRBJ2-3
d_gene: TRBD2

CDR3aa: CASSEGLALETQYF
CDR3nt: TGTGCCAGCAGTGAAGGTCTAGCTCTGGAGACCCAGTACTTC
len: 14
v_gene: TRBV2
abundance: -
j_gene: TRBJ2-5
d_gene: -

CDR3aa: CASSVGPRNTGELFF
CDR3nt: TGTGCCAGCAGCGTAGGTCCGAGGAACACCGGGGAGCTGTTTTTT
len: 15
v_gene: TRBV9
abundance: -
j_gene: TRBJ2-2
d_gene: -

CDR3aa: CATSMAGGTDTQYF
CDR3nt: TGTGCCACCAGCATGGCGGGAGGGACAGATACGCAGTATTTT
len: 14
v_gene: TRBV15
abundance: -
j_gene: TRBJ2-3
d_gene: TRBD2

CDR3aa: CAISRQGAHNEQFF
CDR3nt: TGTGCCATCAGTCGACAGGGGGCCCACAATGAGCAGTTCTTC
len: 14
v_gene: TRBV10-3
abundance: -
j_gene: TRBJ2-1
d_gene: TRBD1

CDR3aa: CASSAGTSSNEQFF
CDR3nt: TGTGCCAGCAGCGCCGGGACATCCTCGAATGAGCAGTTCTTC
len: 14
v_gene: TRBV9
abundance: -
j_gene: TRBJ2-1
d_gene: -

CDR3aa: CASSLAGGFNQPQHF
CDR3nt: TGTGCCAGCAGCTTAGCGGGGGGATTTAATCAGCCCCAGCATTTT
len: 15
v_gene: TRBV7-8
abundance: -
j_gene: TRBJ1-5
d_gene: -

CDR3aa: CSVEETGSGSYEQYF
CDR3nt: TGCAGCGTTGAAGAAACAGGGTCAGGGTCCTACGAGCAGTACTTC
len: 15
v_gene: TRBV29-1
abundance: -
j_gene: TRBJ2-7
d_gene: -